This T cell receptor beta chain was retrieved from a study of T-cell reconstitution after alpha-beta-depleted transplantation in children (TCRdb year 2016). Broadly, across the study: Using TCR repertoire profiling, the study followed T-cell immune reconstitution in a quantitative way in children after TCRalphabeta/CD19-depleted allogeneic hematopoietic cell transplantation.

Libraries came from PCR. For sequencing, an Illumina HiSeq 2500 was employed. TCR libraries were prepared with molecular barcoding, using unique molecular identifiers to normalize TCRbeta repertoire quantification. TCRdb reran the public reads through fastp at Q25 and MiXCR, keeping productive beta chains. Duplicate CDR3 protein sequences are folded into a single record with the most common DNA and genes. Present in this sample are some 500,000 distinct CDR3 sequences, approximately 32% of which were seen just once. Less than 2.5% of the sample rests with the top ten. This clonotype has just a few counts. No antigen is known for it. No per-base quality is available; no much larger clone lies one base away. This TCR derives from a human donor who donated a stem cell graft to a child with aplastic anemia. Sequencing used PBMCs from the stem cell graft donor, obtained from the stem cell graft.

At the DNA level, the sequence is TGTGCCAGCAGCCTCGCCTATGAGCAGTTCTTC. Its protein product is CASSLAYEQFF. This receptor chain uses TRBV12-3 or TRBV12-4 and TRBJ2-1, with the D gene too uncertain to name. Deletion took 6 bases off V and 8 bases off J, with a span of 8 bases between the germline ends. The CDR3 covers 11 residues, taking in both the cysteine and the phenylalanine. Of the read, only the CDR3 DNA is kept; its 33 bases are in frame from base 1.